Sequencing of this T cell receptor beta chain was carried out in a study of T cell responses to AZD1222 COVID-19 vaccine listed by TCRdb under 2021. At the level of the whole study: A total of just over 230 trial participants underwent TCR sequencing, of whom 200 to 220 had received two doses of AZD1222 and approximately 25 had received two doses of the MenACWY control vaccine. Trial participants were enrolled by age into subgroups of 18-55, 56-69 and 70-plus years, and around 140, 26 and 57 TCR-sequenced participants, respectively, were included in these subgroups.

The CDR3 regions of human TCRbeta chains were analyzed by immunosequencing. The original methods were these. Repertoire TCRs were matched against a reference library of SARS-CoV-2-specific TCRs generated with the MIRA antigen-specificity platform. Breadth was defined as the fraction of unique TCRs that were SARS-CoV-2-associated, and depth was defined as the fraction of total T cells that were SARS-CoV-2-associated. Using the MIRA data, every spike-specific TCR was mapped to the spike region that the TCR reacted to and assigned to either a CD4 or a CD8 class. Log10-transformed breadth and depth values were compared by one-way ANOVA with Sidak's multiple comparisons tests. The immuneACCESS repertoire file appears here via TCRdb, limited to in-frame rearrangements. These files lack a portion of the clones; in checked studies, under half of the deficit traces to unresolved V genes, and the cause of the others is not known. V and J calls and clone size are copied from that table; D and trimming were computed from the DNA. Within this sample are about 270,000 clones, with about 94% of them counted one time only. Of the sample, roughly 0.6% is held by the ten largest clones.

Regarding this clone: It has no known antigen specificity. No base qualities exist here, and no much larger clone lies one base off it.

The germline V gene gives CDR1 as SNHLY and CDR2 as FYNNEI. Trimming accounts for 6 bases at V and 7 bases at J, while the number of junction bases matched to no gene is 2. Reading from cysteine to phenylalanine, the CDR3 counts 13 amino acids. The sequence is cut down to CDR3 DNA, 39 bases in frame from base 1. Here is what the overall study found, with its caveats: After two AZD1222 doses, spike-specific TCR breadth and depth were significantly higher than at day 0 and than in MenACWY recipients. Most participants were white British and females outnumbered males, and the authors suggested that clonal diversity may have been underestimated. Because no day 14 peak-response samples were available, repertoires were characterized only after the peak T cell response. In the small 56-69-year group, the increase in depth fell short of significance, most likely because of low power. Conclusions about previously exposed vaccinees are limited because only five or six AZD1222 recipients were SARS-CoV-2 seropositive at baseline. CD4 TCRs associated with the vaccine covered the entire spike protein, and the dominant responses were in regions 160-218 and 743-854. Epitopes outside the regions mutated in the B.1.351 and B.1.1.7 variants were reportedly recognized by nearly half of the unique spike-specific TCRs.

The time point tag for this specimen amounts to: about 28 days (+/-7) after the second vaccine dose. AZD1222 recipients whose second dose came at about 4 weeks and those whose second dose came at about 12 weeks were combined into one group, since spike-specific TCR depth and breadth did not differ between the two schedules. Samples from vaccinated people were obtained from the UK trials COV001 and COV002, which included a single-blind randomized controlled phase 2/3 trial of AZD1222 (ChAdOx1 nCoV-19) in healthy adults. Trial participant PBMC samples were collected at day 0 and day 28 after the second dose for TCRbeta chain sequencing.

This receptor chain uses TRBV2 and TRBJ1-5, with 11 bases aligning to TRBD1. The input for sequencing was peripheral blood, taken 28 days after the second AZD1222 dose. This clonotype was obtained from an adult who received the AZD1222 COVID-19 vaccine. The CDR3 reads as follows: CASRGTGGQPQHF. The nucleotide sequence is given as TGTGCCAGCAGGGGGACAGGGGGACAGCCCCAGCATTTT.